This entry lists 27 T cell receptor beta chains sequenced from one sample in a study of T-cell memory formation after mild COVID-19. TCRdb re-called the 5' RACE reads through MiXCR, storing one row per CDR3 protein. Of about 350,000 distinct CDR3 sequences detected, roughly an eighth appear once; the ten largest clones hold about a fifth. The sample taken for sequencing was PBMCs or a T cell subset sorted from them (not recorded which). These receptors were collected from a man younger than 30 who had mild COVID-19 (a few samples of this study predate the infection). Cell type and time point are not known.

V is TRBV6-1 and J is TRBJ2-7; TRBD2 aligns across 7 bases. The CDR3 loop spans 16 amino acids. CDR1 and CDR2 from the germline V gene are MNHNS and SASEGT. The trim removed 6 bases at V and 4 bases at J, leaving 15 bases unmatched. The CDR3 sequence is CASRNPPQRDSYEQYV. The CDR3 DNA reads TGTGCCAGCAGGAACCCACCACAGCGGGACTCGTACGAGCAGTACGTC.

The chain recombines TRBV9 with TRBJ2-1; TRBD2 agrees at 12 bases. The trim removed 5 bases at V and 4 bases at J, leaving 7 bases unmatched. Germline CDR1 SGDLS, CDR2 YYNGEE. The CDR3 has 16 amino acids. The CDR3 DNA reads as TGTGCCAGCAGAGGACGGACTAGCGGGGCATACAATGAGCAGTTCTTC. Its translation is CASRGRTSGAYNEQFF.

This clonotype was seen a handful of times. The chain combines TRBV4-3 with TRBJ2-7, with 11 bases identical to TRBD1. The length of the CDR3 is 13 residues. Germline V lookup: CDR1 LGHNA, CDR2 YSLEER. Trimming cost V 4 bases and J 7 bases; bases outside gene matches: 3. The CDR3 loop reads CASSRGQGGEQYF. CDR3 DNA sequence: TGCGCCAGCAGCCGGGGACAGGGGGGAGAGCAGTACTTC.

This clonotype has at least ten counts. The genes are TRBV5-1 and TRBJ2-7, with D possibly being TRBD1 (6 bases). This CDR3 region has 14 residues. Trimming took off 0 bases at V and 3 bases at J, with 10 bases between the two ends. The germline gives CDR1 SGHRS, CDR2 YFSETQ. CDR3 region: CASSLEAGVYEQYF. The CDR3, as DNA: TGCGCCAGCAGCTTGGAGGCAGGGGTCTACGAGCAGTACTTC.

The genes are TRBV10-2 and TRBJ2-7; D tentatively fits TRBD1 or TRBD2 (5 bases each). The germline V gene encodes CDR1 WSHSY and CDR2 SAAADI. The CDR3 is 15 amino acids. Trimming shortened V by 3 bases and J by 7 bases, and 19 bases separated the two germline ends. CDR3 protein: CASSDSGTYPGEQYV. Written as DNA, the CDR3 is TGCGCCAGCAGTGATTCCGGGACCTACCCGGGAGAGCAGTACGTC.

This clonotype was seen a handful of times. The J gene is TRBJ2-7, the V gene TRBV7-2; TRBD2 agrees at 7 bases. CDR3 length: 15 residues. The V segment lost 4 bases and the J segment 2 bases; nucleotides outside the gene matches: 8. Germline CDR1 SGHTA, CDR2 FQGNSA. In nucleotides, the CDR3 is TGTGCCAGCAGCTCACCGGGACGGGGGGCCTACGAGCAGTACTTC. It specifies CASSSPGRGAYEQYF.

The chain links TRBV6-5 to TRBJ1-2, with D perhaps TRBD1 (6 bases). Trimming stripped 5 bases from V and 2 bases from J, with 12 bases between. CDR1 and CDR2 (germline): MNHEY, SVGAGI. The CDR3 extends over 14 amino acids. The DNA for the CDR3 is TGTGCCAGCAGTGGTAACACAGGGAACTATGGCTACACCTTC. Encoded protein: CASSGNTGNYGYTF.

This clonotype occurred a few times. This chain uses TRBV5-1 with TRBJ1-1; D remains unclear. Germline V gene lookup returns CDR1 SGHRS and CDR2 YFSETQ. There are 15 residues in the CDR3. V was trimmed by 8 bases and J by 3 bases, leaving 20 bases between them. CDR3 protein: CASSTWGTLDTEAFF. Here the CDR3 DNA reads TGCGCCAGTTCTACCTGGGGAACGCTGGACACTGAAGCTTTCTTT.

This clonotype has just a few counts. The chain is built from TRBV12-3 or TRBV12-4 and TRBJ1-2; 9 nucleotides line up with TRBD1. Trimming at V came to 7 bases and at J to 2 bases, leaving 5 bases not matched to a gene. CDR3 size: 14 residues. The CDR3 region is CASTPGQGNYGYTF. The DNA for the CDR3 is TGTGCCAGCACCCCCGGACAGGGGAACTATGGCTACACCTTC.

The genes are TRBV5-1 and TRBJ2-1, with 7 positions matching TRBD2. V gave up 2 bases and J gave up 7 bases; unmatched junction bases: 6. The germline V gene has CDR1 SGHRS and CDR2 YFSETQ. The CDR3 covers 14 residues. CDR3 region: CASSFSGGTNEQFF. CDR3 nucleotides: TGCGCCAGCAGCTTCTCGGGGGGAACTAATGAGCAGTTCTTC.

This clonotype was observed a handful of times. CDR3 sequence: CATSDTGGNTGELFF. In DNA form, the CDR3 reads TGTGCCACCAGTGATACGGGGGGCAACACCGGGGAGCTGTTTTTT. J is TRBJ2-2 and V is TRBV24-1; tentatively, D is TRBD2 (7 bases). Trimming left V 3 bases short and J 2 bases short, with 9 bases between. The CDR3 length is 15 residues. Germline lookup yields CDR1 KGHDR and CDR2 SFDVKD.

The CDR3 sequence is CASSLAQGWNTGELFF. CDR3 sequence (DNA): TGTGCCAGCAGCTTAGCACAGGGGTGGAACACCGGGGAGCTGTTTTTT. The V call is TRBV7-9, the J call TRBJ2-2; 7 bases align to TRBD1. V shed 0 bases and J 1 base; nucleotides not matched to a gene: 2. This CDR3 is built from 16 residues. Germline values: CDR1 SEHNR, CDR2 FQNEAQ (reference sequence).

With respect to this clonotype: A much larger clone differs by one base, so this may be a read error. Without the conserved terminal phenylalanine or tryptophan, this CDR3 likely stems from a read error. CDR3 nucleotide sequence: TGTGCCAGCAGTCACACACAGGATTCACCCCTCCACTCT. Encoded protein: CASSHTQDSPLHS. The gene calls are TRBV27 and TRBJ1-6; possibly TRBD1 for D (5 bases). The germline gives CDR1 MNHEY, CDR2 SMNVEV (reference sequence). V was trimmed by 5 bases and J by 8 bases, leaving 10 bases between them. This CDR3 has 13 residues.

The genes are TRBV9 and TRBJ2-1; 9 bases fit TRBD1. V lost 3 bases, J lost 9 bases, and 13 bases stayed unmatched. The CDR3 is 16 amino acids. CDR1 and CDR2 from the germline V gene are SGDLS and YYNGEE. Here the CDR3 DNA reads TGTGCCAGCAGCGAGTTTGGGGACAGGGTAAACAGTGAGCAGTTCTTC. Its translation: CASSEFGDRVNSEQFF.

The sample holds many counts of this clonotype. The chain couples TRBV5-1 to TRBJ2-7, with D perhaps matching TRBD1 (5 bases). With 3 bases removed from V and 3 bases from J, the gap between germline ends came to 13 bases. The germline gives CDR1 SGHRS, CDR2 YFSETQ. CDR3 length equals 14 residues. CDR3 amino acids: CASSSRELGYEQYF. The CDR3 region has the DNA TGCGCCAGCAGCTCCAGGGAACTCGGCTACGAGCAGTACTTC.

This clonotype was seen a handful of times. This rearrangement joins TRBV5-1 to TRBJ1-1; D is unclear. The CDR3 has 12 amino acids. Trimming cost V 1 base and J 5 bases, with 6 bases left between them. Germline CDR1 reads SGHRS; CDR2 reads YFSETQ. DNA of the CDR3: TGCGCCAGCAGCTTGTCGGAGACTGAAGCTTTCTTT. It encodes CASSLSETEAFF.

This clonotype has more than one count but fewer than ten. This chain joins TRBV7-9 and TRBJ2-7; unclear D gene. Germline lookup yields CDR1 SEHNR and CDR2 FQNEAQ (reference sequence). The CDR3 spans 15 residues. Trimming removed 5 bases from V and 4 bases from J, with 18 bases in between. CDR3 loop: CASSTVRANIYEQYF. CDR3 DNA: TGTGCCAGCAGCACCGTACGGGCCAACATTTACGAGCAGTACTTC.

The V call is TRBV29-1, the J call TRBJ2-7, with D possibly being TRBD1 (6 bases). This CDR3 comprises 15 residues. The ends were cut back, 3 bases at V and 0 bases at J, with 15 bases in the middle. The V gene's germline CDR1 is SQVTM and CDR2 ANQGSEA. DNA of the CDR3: TGCAGCGTTGAGGGGGACACCGAGAGCTCCTACGAGCAGTACTTC. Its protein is CSVEGDTESSYEQYF.

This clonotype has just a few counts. CDR3 coding DNA: TGCGCCAGCAGCTTGGGACACGAGAGCAATGAGCAGTTCTTC. The encoded protein is CASSLGHESNEQFF. The chain employs TRBV5-1 and TRBJ2-1; D uncertain. Germline CDR1 reads SGHRS; CDR2 reads YFSETQ. V was trimmed by 0 bases and J by 6 bases, leaving 10 bases between them. The CDR3 runs 14 residues.

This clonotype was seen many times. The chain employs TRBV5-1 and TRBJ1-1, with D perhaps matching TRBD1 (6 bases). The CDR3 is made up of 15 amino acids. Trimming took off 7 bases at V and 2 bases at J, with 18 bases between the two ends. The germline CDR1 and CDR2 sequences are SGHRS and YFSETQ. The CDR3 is CASRIRGAGNTEAFF. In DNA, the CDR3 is TGCGCCAGCCGAATCCGGGGGGCTGGAAACACTGAAGCTTTCTTT.

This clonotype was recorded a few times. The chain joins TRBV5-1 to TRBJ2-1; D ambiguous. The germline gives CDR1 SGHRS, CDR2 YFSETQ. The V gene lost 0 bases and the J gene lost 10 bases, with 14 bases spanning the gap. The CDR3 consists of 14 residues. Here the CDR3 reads CASSLVGPPEEQFF. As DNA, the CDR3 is TGCGCCAGCAGCTTGGTTGGCCCCCCGGAGGAGCAGTTCTTC.

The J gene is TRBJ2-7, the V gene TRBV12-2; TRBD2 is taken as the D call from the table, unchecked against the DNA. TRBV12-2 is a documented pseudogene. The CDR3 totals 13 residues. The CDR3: CASRLRARLEQYV. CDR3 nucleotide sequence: TGTGCAAGTCGCTTAAGGGCCAGGCTCGAGCAGTACGTC.

The DNA for the CDR3 is TGTGCCATCAGAGAACAGGGGATCGGTGAAAAACTGTTTTTT. Residues: CAIREQGIGEKLFF. The rearrangement links TRBV10-3 to TRBJ1-4; 7 bases align to TRBD1. The germline V gene encodes CDR1 ENHRY and CDR2 SYGVKD. The V gene end was trimmed by 6 bases and the J gene end by 7 bases; junction bases not matched to a gene: 8. The CDR3 covers 14 residues.

The CDR3 coding sequence is TGCAGCGTCGGGGACGGCTACGAGCAGTACTTC. Residues: CSVGDGYEQYF. J is TRBJ2-7 and V is TRBV29-1; either TRBD1 or TRBD2 may supply D (5 bases each). Deletions cut 6 bases from V and 3 bases from J, with 9 bases between. Germline CDR1 SQVTM, CDR2 ANQGSEA. This CDR3 contains 11 residues.

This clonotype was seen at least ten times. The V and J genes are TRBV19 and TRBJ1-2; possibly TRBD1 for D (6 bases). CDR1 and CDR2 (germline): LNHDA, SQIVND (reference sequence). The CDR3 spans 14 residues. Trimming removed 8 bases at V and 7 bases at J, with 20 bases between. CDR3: CASLGQTGKSGYTF. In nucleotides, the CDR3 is TGTGCCAGTCTGGGCCAAACAGGGAAGTCTGGCTACACCTTC.

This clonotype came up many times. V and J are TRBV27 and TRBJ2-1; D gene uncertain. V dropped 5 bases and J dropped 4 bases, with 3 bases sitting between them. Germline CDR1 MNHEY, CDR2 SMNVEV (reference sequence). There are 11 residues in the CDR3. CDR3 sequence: CASSLYNEQFF. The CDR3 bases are TGTGCCAGCAGTCTTTACAATGAGCAGTTCTTC.

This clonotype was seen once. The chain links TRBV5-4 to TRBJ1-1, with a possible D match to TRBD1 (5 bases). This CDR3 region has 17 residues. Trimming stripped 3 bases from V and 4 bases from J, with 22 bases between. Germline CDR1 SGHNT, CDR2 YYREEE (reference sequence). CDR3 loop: CASSWERGPSLGTEAFF. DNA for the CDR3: TGTGCCAGCAGCTGGGAAAGGGGTCCTTCCCTGGGCACTGAAGCTTTCTTT. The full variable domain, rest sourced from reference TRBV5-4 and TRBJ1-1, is ETGVTQSPTHLIKTRGQQVTLRCSSQSGHNTVSWYQQALGQGPQFIFQYYREEENGRGNFPPRFSGLQFPNYSSELNVNALELDDSALYLCASSWERGPSLGTEAFFGQGTRLTVV.